This TCR beta chain was profiled in a study of T cells expressing NK-cell markers. Findings and caveats of the study: Topping the CD3+CD56-NKG2C+ fraction as well were these clonotypes, in four donors.

Making the TCR beta cDNA relied on 5'RACE template switching with UMIs. TCRdb re-called the 5' RACE reads and gives one entry per CDR3 protein, without DNA. The sample totals about 260,000 distinct CDR3 sequences. Turning to this clonotype: Its target is not known.

The CDR3 has 14 residues. The germline V gene encodes CDR1 WSHSY and CDR2 SAAADI. The chain carries TRBV10-2 and TRBJ2-3; TCRdb calls TRBD2, which cannot be checked without DNA. The sequence was collected from a man in his late teens or twenties in good health. Material: blood T cells: a sorted CD56 or NKG2C T cell subset, CD4+ or CD8+ T cells, or bulk PBMC T cells (not recorded which). CDR3: CASSALALMDTQYF.